This T cell receptor beta chain was documented in a study of cytomegalovirus exposure and HLA in healthy donors. Findings and limits, study-wide: TCR beta chains numbering some 160 were designated cytomegalovirus-associated.

Unmatched junction bases numbered 12, after V lost 3 bases and J lost 11 bases. This CDR3 has 15 amino acids. CDR1 and CDR2 from the germline V gene are MNHEY and SMNVEV (reference sequence). Points on this clone: Its target is not known.

Researchers ran the PCR with 60 Vbeta and 13 Jbeta primers. The table came from immunoSEQ multiplex PCR; TCRdb's copy has only in-frame clones and leaves some out. The sample consists of about 200,000 clones, roughly 90% of them appearing once. The sample comprised PBMCs. The genes are TRBV27 and TRBJ2-4, with TRBD1 matching 8 bases. The clonotype was recovered from a woman in her twenties or thirties in good health and CMV-seronegative. The CDR3 reads CASSFSPGGSEVQYF. DNA of the CDR3: TGTGCCAGCAGTTTTTCACCAGGGGGCTCGGAGGTTCAGTACTTC.